This T cell receptor (beta chain) originates from a study of identical twins. Germline V lookup: CDR1 MNHEY, CDR2 SVGEGT. This CDR3 region has 14 residues. V lost 4 bases and J lost 5, with 11 bases in between. TCRdb reprocessed the 5' RACE reads with MiXCR, giving one entry per CDR3 protein. Among approximately 690,000 distinct CDR3 sequences, roughly 6.2% were seen once, and the ten largest hold about 1.8%. The sequencing sample was made of naive T cells sorted from blood. The V gene is TRBV6-2 or TRBV6-3, the J gene TRBJ2-2; D uncertain. The TCR comes from a man aged 18 to 30 in good health. The CDR3 loop reads CASSLDGRTGELFF. CDR3 DNA: TGTGCCAGCAGTTTAGATGGCAGAACCGGGGAGCTGTTTTTT.